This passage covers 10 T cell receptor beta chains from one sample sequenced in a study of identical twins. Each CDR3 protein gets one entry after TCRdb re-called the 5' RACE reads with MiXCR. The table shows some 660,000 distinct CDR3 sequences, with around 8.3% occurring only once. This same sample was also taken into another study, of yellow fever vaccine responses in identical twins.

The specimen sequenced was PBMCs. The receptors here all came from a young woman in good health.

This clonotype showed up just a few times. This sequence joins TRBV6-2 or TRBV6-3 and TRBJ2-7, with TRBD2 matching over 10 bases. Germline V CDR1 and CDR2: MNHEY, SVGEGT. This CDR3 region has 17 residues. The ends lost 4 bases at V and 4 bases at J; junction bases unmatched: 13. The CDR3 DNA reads TGTGCCAGCAGTTCCCATTCCCCTTCTAGCGGGGGTTACGAGCAGTACTTC. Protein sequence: CASSSHSPSSGGYEQYF.

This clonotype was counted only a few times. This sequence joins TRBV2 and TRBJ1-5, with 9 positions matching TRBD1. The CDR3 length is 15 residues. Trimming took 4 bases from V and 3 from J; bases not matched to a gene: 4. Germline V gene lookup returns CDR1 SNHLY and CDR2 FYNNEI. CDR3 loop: CASSGQGGDNQPQHF. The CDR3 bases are TGTGCCAGCAGTGGACAGGGGGGGGACAATCAGCCCCAGCATTTT.

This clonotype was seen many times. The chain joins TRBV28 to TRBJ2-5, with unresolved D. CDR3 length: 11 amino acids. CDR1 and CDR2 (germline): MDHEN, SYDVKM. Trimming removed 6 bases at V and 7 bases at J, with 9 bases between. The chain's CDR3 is CASSYVGTQYF. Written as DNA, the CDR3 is TGTGCCAGCAGCTACGTGGGGACCCAGTACTTC.

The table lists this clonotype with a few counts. CDR3 coding DNA: TGTGCCACCAGCAGAGATGATAACACCGGGGAGCTGTTTTTT. As protein: CATSRDDNTGELFF. V is TRBV15 and J is TRBJ2-2; D is ambiguous. CDR3 length: 14 amino acids. Germline V gene lookup returns CDR1 LNHNV and CDR2 YYDKDF (reference sequence). Trimming cost V 0 bases and J 2 bases, with 4 bases left between them.

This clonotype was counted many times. The CDR3 DNA reads as TGTGCCAGCAGCTTTGGTCCAATGGACAGGGTTAACGAGCAGTACTTC. This codes for CASSFGPMDRVNEQYF. The gene calls are TRBV7-9 and TRBJ2-7, with 8 nucleotides matching TRBD1. In germline, CDR1 is SEHNR, CDR2 FQNEAQ (reference sequence). Unmatched junction bases numbered 12, after V lost 3 bases and J lost 5 bases. CDR3 length: 16 residues.

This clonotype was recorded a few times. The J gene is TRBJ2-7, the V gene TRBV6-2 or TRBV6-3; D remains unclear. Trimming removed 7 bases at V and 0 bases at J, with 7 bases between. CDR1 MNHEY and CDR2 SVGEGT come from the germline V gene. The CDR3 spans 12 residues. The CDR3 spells CASNLPSYEQYF. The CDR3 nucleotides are TGTGCCAGCAACCTGCCCTCCTACGAGCAGTACTTC.

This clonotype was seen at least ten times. The CDR3 region has the DNA TGTGCCAGCAGTGGGACTAGCGGGAGGGGAAGCTCCTACAATGAGCAGTTCTTC. It specifies CASSGTSGRGSSYNEQFF. V gene TRBV2 combines with J gene TRBJ2-1; 15 bases are shared with TRBD2. This CDR3 spans 18 amino acids. The V segment lost 4 bases and the J segment 0 bases; nucleotides outside the gene matches: 4. Germline V CDR1 and CDR2: SNHLY, FYNNEI.

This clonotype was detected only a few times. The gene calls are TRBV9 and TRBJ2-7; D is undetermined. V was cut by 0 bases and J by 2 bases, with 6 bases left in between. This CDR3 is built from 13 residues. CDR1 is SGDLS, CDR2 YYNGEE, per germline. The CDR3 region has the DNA TGTGCCAGCAGCGTAGCTCCCGCCTACGAGCAGTACTTC. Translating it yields CASSVAPAYEQYF.

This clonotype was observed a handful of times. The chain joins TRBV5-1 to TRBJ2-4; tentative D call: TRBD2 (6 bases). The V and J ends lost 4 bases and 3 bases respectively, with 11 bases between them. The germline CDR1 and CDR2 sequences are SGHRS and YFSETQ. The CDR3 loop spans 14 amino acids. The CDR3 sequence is CASSMRGDKNIQYF. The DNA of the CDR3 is TGCGCCAGCAGCATGCGGGGAGACAAAAACATTCAGTACTTC.

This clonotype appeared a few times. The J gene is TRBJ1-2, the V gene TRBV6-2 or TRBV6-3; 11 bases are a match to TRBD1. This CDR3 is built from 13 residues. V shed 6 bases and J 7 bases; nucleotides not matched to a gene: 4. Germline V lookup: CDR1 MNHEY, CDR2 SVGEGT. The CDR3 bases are TGTGCCAGCAGCCGGGACAGGGGGTCTGGCTACACCTTC. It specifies CASSRDRGSGYTF.